The next 20 T cell receptor beta chains were all read from a single sample in a study of cytomegalovirus exposure and HLA in healthy donors. With 60 Vbeta and 13 Jbeta primers, the PCR was carried out. The protocol was immunoSEQ multiplex PCR, while the TCRdb copy is restricted to in-frame clones and leaves out a portion. The repertoire holds roughly 190,000 clones, with around 85% as singletons. The sequenced sample was PBMCs. The receptors come from a man aged 35-49 years in good health and CMV-seropositive.

V gene TRBV2 combines with J gene TRBJ2-3; 8 bases are shared with TRBD2. The V gene end was trimmed by 8 bases and the J gene end by 4 bases; junction bases not matched to a gene: 5. The length of the CDR3 is 13 residues. Germline values: CDR1 SNHLY, CDR2 FYNNEI. CDR3 nucleotide sequence: TGTGCCAGCGCGGGGGGCAGGGCAGATACGCAGTATTTT. Translation: CASAGGRADTQYF.

V and J are TRBV6-5 and TRBJ2-5, with 7 bases aligning to TRBD1. In germline, CDR1 is MNHEY, CDR2 SVGAGI. The J segment lost 9 bases and the V segment lost 6 bases, leaving 10 bases of the junction unmatched. The CDR3 totals 13 residues. CDR3 nucleotides: TGTGCCAGCAGGGAAGGGGGCCCTACGGCCCAGTACTTC. Protein: CASREGGPTAQYF.

The CDR3 nucleotides read TGTGCCAGCCAATTAGCACCCTCACGGTGGGATACGCAGTATTTT. It encodes CASQLAPSRWDTQYF. The V gene is TRBV7-9, the J gene TRBJ2-3; no clear D gene. V lost 8 bases to trimming and J lost 6 bases, with 21 bases between them. The CDR3 length is 15 residues. CDR1 SEHNR and CDR2 FQNEAQ come from the germline V gene (reference sequence).

V is TRBV7-8 and J is TRBJ2-7; no clear D. V lost 5 bases, J lost 3 bases, and 8 bases lay in between. Germline lookup yields CDR1 SGHVS and CDR2 FQNEAQ. The CDR3 length is 12 residues. CDR3 DNA: TGTGCCAGCAGCCCCATCAACTACGAGCAGTACTTC. Translated: CASSPINYEQYF. Looking up the rest from reference TRBV7-8 and TRBJ2-7 gives the full variable domain: GAGVSQSPRYKVAKRGQDVALRCDPISGHVSLFWYQQALGQGPEFLTYFQNEAQLDKSGLPSDRFFAERPEGSVSTLKIQRTQQEDSAVYLCASSPINYEQYFGPGTRLTVT.

The chain links TRBV18 to TRBJ2-1, with D tentatively TRBD2 (7 bases). V lost 3 bases and J lost 8, with 17 bases in between. The CDR3 has 15 residues. CDR1 is KGHSH, CDR2 LQKENI, per germline. The CDR3 DNA reads as TGTGCCAGCTCACCTCCGGGGGGCAGAATAGATGAGCAGTTCTTC. Amino acid sequence: CASSPPGGRIDEQFF. The whole variable domain, remainder taken from reference TRBV18 and TRBJ2-1, is NAGVMQNPRHLVRRRGQEARLRCSPMKGHSHVYWYRQLPEEGLKFMVYLQKENIIDESGMPKERFSAEFPKEGPSILRIQQVVRGDSAAYFCASSPPGGRIDEQFFGPGTRLTVL.

The J gene is TRBJ2-7, the V gene TRBV19, with no clear D. The CDR3 loop spans 15 amino acids. The germline V and J ends were trimmed by 0 bases and 2 bases, with 11 bases remaining between them. Germline values: CDR1 LNHDA, CDR2 SQIVND (reference sequence). In DNA, the CDR3 is TGTGCCAGTAGTATAGATCATGCAGTCCCCTACGAGCAGTACTTC. Amino acids: CASSIDHAVPYEQYF. Using reference TRBV19 and TRBJ2-7 for the parts outside the CDR3, the full variable domain is DGGITQSPKYLFRKEGQNVTLSCEQNLNHDAMYWYRQDPGQGLRLIYYSQIVNDFQKGDIAEGYSVSREKKESFPLTVTSAQKNPTAFYLCASSIDHAVPYEQYFGPGTRLTVT.

The J gene is TRBJ2-7, the V gene TRBV10-2, with a tentative D call TRBD2 (5 bases). V was shortened by 4 bases and J by 4 bases, with 5 bases between the two germline ends. CDR1 and CDR2 from the germline V gene are WSHSY and SAAADI. The CDR3 extends over 11 amino acids. Here the CDR3 DNA reads TGCGCCAGCAGTGTAGCGTACGAGCAGTACTTC. It codes for CASSVAYEQYF.

This clone showed up just a few times. This chain's CDR3 is CASSYVRDRGNIQYF. CDR3 nucleotide sequence: TGTGCCAGCAGTTACGTCCGGGACAGGGGAAACATTCAGTACTTC. The chain employs TRBV6-5 and TRBJ2-4; 10 bases map to TRBD1. Germline CDR1 MNHEY, CDR2 SVGAGI. This CDR3 spans 15 amino acids. V lost 2 bases and J lost 6; bases outside the gene matches: 4.

The chain has TRBV14 and TRBJ1-2; D remains ambiguous. Trimming shortened V by 0 bases and J by 1 base, and 6 bases separated the two germline ends. This CDR3 has 14 amino acids. Germline V gene data show CDR1 as SGHDN and CDR2 as FVKESK. The CDR3 loop is CASSQDYSNYGYTF. The CDR3 DNA reads TGTGCCAGCAGCCAAGATTACAGTAACTATGGCTACACCTTC.

The count of this clone is one. The rearrangement joins TRBV19 to TRBJ1-6; D uncertain. The germline gives CDR1 LNHDA, CDR2 SQIVND (reference sequence). V shed 3 bases and J shed 7 bases, with 10 bases lying between them. The CDR3 is 14 residues long. Written as DNA, the CDR3 is TGTGCCAGTAGTATGCAAGGCGGCAATTCACCCCTCCACTTT. Protein sequence: CASSMQGGNSPLHF.

The chain is built from TRBV11-3 and TRBJ2-1; 7 bases fit TRBD2. The trim removed 5 bases at V and 6 bases at J, leaving 4 bases unmatched. This CDR3 is built from 13 residues. The germline CDR1 and CDR2 sequences are SGHNT and YENEEA. The CDR3 DNA follows: TGTGCCAGCAGCGCAGGGAGGGGCAATGAGCAGTTCTTC. It encodes CASSAGRGNEQFF.

V is TRBV9 and J is TRBJ2-1; the match to TRBD1 covers 9 bases. The germline gives CDR1 SGDLS, CDR2 YYNGEE. The CDR3 is made up of 15 amino acids. The J segment lost 8 bases and the V segment lost 0 bases, leaving 6 bases of the junction unmatched. CDR3 coding DNA: TGTGCCAGCAGCGTAGGAGACAGGGGGAAGGATGAGCAGTTCTTC. It specifies CASSVGDRGKDEQFF.

The V gene is TRBV5-4, the J gene TRBJ2-3; 15 bases match TRBD2. This CDR3 region has 19 residues. Trimming took 0 bases from V and 1 from J; bases not matched to a gene: 6. Germline V CDR1 and CDR2: SGHNT, YYREEE (reference sequence). In nucleotides, the CDR3 is TGTGCCAGCAGCTTGGGAGGACTAGCGGGGGGGCCAGGCACAGATACGCAGTATTTT. Amino acids: CASSLGGLAGGPGTDTQYF. Together with reference TRBV5-4 and TRBJ2-3, the CDR3 gives the full variable domain: ETGVTQSPTHLIKTRGQQVTLRCSSQSGHNTVSWYQQALGQGPQFIFQYYREEENGRGNFPPRFSGLQFPNYSSELNVNALELDDSALYLCASSLGGLAGGPGTDTQYFGPGTRLTVL.

This chain joins TRBV7-2 and TRBJ2-5, with TRBD2 matching over 9 bases. With 6 bases clipped from V and 1 base from J, the junction kept 3 bases outside the gene matches. The CDR3 covers 14 residues. Germline CDR1 is SGHTA and CDR2 is FQGNSA. CDR3 loop: CASRHSGGQETQYF. The CDR3 DNA is TGTGCCAGCAGACATAGCGGGGGCCAAGAGACCCAGTACTTC.

The chain combines TRBV25-1 with TRBJ2-7; possibly TRBD2 for D (5 bases). The CDR3 spans 13 residues. V dropped 5 bases and J dropped 6 bases, with 14 bases sitting between them. The germline CDR1 and CDR2 sequences are MGHDK and SYGVNS. CDR3 residues: CASSPRIGVEQYF. In nucleotides, the CDR3 is TGTGCCAGCAGTCCCCGGATCGGGGTCGAGCAGTACTTC.

The V call is TRBV9, the J call TRBJ1-1, with 8 positions matching TRBD1. This CDR3 spans 15 amino acids. V shed 3 bases and J 0 bases; nucleotides not matched to a gene: 4. Germline V gene data show CDR1 as SGDLS and CDR2 as YYNGEE. The CDR3 loop is CASSADRGVNTEAFF. The CDR3 region has the DNA TGTGCCAGCAGCGCAGACAGGGGTGTGAACACTGAAGCTTTCTTT.

This clone occurred a few times. This chain joins TRBV6-5 and TRBJ2-3; 10 nucleotides align to TRBD2. Germline trimming cut 0 bases from V and 4 bases from J; bases unmatched to any gene: 1. Germline CDR1 is MNHEY and CDR2 is SVGAGI. The length of the CDR3 is 15 residues. The CDR3 nucleotides read TGTGCCAGCAGTTACTCGGGACTAGCGTCAGATACGCAGTATTTT. Its protein is CASSYSGLASDTQYF.

V usage is TRBV6-6 and J usage is TRBJ2-3; TRBD2 is a possible D gene (7 bases). Trimming took off 4 bases at V and 6 bases at J, with 17 bases between the two ends. Per the germline V gene, CDR1 is MNHNY and CDR2 is SVGAGI (reference sequence). This CDR3 is 15 amino acids long. The CDR3 region has the DNA TGTGCCAGCAGTTCCAGGCGGGGGCCCCGGGATACGCAGTATTTT. This encodes CASSSRRGPRDTQYF.

This clone came up once. The chain is built from TRBV6-6 and TRBJ2-5; D is perhaps TRBD2 (7 bases). The CDR3 has 14 residues. V lost 5 bases and J lost 5, with 15 bases in between. The germline V gene has CDR1 MNHNY and CDR2 SVGAGI (reference sequence). The CDR3 protein is CASSTGGPQETQYF. The CDR3 nucleotides read TGTGCCAGCAGTACCGGGGGGCCCCAGGAGACCCAGTACTTC.

CDR3 nucleotide sequence: TGTGCCAGCAGCCTCCGACAGGGGACTGAAGCTTTCTTT. Translating gives CASSLRQGTEAFF. The chain has TRBV27 and TRBJ1-1; 8 bases match TRBD1. Germline V gene data show CDR1 as MNHEY and CDR2 as SMNVEV (reference sequence). CDR3 length: 13 amino acids. J was trimmed by 5 bases and V by 6 bases; bases with no gene match: 5.